A single sample gave rise to the 26 T cell receptor beta chains below, sequenced in a study of blood T cell repertoires in COVID-19. The assay was immunoSEQ multiplex PCR, and TCRdb's table has in-frame clones only and misses some. The sample has 200,000 to 300,000 clones; approximately 89% are singletons. The sequencing input was PBMCs or T cells enriched from blood (not recorded which). The receptor source for this set is a woman aged 40 to 49 with acute COVID-19.

This clone was recorded once. This chain links TRBV28 with TRBJ1-1; 7 bases map to TRBD1. Germline V gives CDR1 MDHEN, CDR2 SYDVKM. The trim removed 5 bases at V and 5 bases at J, leaving 8 bases unmatched. CDR3 length: 14 residues. CDR3 in DNA: TGTGCCAGCAGTATCCCCGGGACAGAGACTGAAGCTTTCTTT. Translation gives CASSIPGTETEAFF.

This sequence joins TRBV19 and TRBJ1-1; D may be TRBD1 (5 bases). The CDR3 sequence is 15 residues long. Trimming took off 4 bases at V and 5 bases at J, with 17 bases between the two ends. The germline gives CDR1 LNHDA, CDR2 SQIVND (reference sequence). The CDR3 DNA is TGTGCCAGTAGTACCCTTCCGGGGGGGGGAACTGAAGCTTTCTTT. The encoded protein is CASSTLPGGGTEAFF.

The chain joins TRBV7-8 to TRBJ1-5; 10 nucleotides line up with TRBD1. Germline V gene sequence: CDR1 SGHVS, CDR2 FQNEAQ. The CDR3 has 16 residues. Trimming took 5 bases from V and 2 from J; bases not matched to a gene: 6. The CDR3 sequence: CASSQTTGGGNQPQHF. CDR3 nucleotides: TGTGCCAGCAGCCAAACGACAGGGGGCGGCAATCAGCCCCAGCATTTT.

The rearrangement joins TRBV5-1 to TRBJ1-2; 11 positions match TRBD1. The CDR3 covers 14 residues. Germline CDR1 is SGHRS and CDR2 is YFSETQ. J was trimmed by 6 bases and V by 4 bases; bases with no gene match: 5. CDR3 region: CASSGTGGRNGYTF. In DNA, the CDR3 is TGCGCCAGCAGCGGGACAGGGGGACGAAATGGCTACACCTTC.

In its sample, this clone was seen once. V and J are TRBV4-1 and TRBJ2-7; TRBD2 matches 15 bases. The CDR3 totals 18 residues. From germline, CDR1 is MGHRA and CDR2 YSYEKL. V dropped 3 bases and J dropped 3; count of bases not matched to a gene: 9. CDR3 coding DNA: TGCGCCAGCAGCCACGGACTAGCGGGAGGGCGGCGGAACTACGAGCAGTACTTC. Protein sequence: CASSHGLAGGRRNYEQYF.

CDR3: CSTYLNTEAFF. CDR3 bases: TGCAGTACATATCTGAACACTGAAGCTTTCTTT. The J gene is TRBJ1-1, the V gene TRBV20-1, with D hard to call. CDR1 is DFQATT and CDR2 is SNEGSKA in the germline V gene (reference sequence). The CDR3 is 11 amino acids. The V and J ends lost 8 bases and 0 bases respectively, with 7 bases between them.

The chain is built from TRBV11-2 and TRBJ1-1; D is ambiguous. The CDR3 is made up of 13 amino acids. CDR1 is SGHAT, CDR2 FQNNGV, per germline. V was cut by 4 bases and J by 8 bases, with 14 bases left in between. The CDR3 region has the DNA TGTGCCAGCAGCTCCCCCCCCCTCTTGGAAGCTTTCTTT. Translating gives CASSSPPLLEAFF.

This clone is a singleton in its sample. The chain joins TRBV6-5 to TRBJ1-5; D might be TRBD1 (5 bases). CDR1 MNHEY and CDR2 SVGAGI come from the germline V gene. The V gene lost 3 bases and the J gene lost 5 bases, with 14 bases spanning the gap. This CDR3 is 15 amino acids long. CDR3 residues: CASSYDSTSHQPQHF. In DNA form, the CDR3 reads TGTGCCAGCAGTTATGACAGTACCTCCCATCAGCCCCAGCATTTT.

This clone was detected only once. The chain combines TRBV5-1 with TRBJ2-2; TRBD2 might be the D (6 bases). Trimming pared 4 bases from V and 0 bases from J, leaving 13 bases between. The CDR3 covers 16 residues. Germline values: CDR1 SGHRS, CDR2 YFSETQ. The CDR3, as DNA: TGCGCCAGCAGCCCCGGGGACTCCCCGAACACCGGGGAGCTGTTTTTT. Its protein product is CASSPGDSPNTGELFF.

The V call is TRBV7-9, the J call TRBJ1-1; 7 nucleotides line up with TRBD1. The length of the CDR3 is 14 residues. The V and J ends lost 5 bases and 3 bases, in that order; junction bases with no gene match: 6. Germline assignment: CDR1 SEHNR and CDR2 FQNEAQ (reference sequence). CDR3 in amino acids: CASSQTGVDTEAFF. The CDR3 DNA sequence: TGTGCCAGCAGCCAAACAGGGGTTGACACTGAAGCTTTCTTT. Based on the CDR3 plus reference TRBV7-9 and TRBJ1-1, the full variable domain is DTGVSQNPRHKITKRGQNVTFRCDPISEHNRLYWYRQTLGQGPEFLTYFQNEAQLEKSRLLSDRFSAERPKGSFSTLEIQRTEQGDSAMYLCASSQTGVDTEAFFGQGTRLTVV.

The genes are TRBV11-2 and TRBJ2-5; possibly TRBD1 for D (5 bases). Between the trimmed V and J ends, which lost 3 bases and 6 bases, there was a span of 20 bases. CDR3 size: 16 residues. In germline, CDR1 is SGHAT, CDR2 FQNNGV. CDR3 bases: TGTGCCAGCAGCTTTACAAGGGGTGCGAGAGGAAAGACCCAGTACTTC. This encodes CASSFTRGARGKTQYF.

This clone was observed once. The V call is TRBV19, the J call TRBJ2-1; the D gene is possibly TRBD2 (6 bases). The CDR3 spans 18 residues. Germline V gives CDR1 LNHDA, CDR2 SQIVND (reference sequence). The ends were cut back, 7 bases at V and 0 bases at J, with 22 bases in the middle. CDR3 nucleotide sequence: TGTGCCAGTATCCCCCGAGGGAGCGGAGGGAGCTCCTACAATGAGCAGTTCTTC. It encodes CASIPRGSGGSSYNEQFF.

This clone was observed once. The J gene is TRBJ1-5, the V gene TRBV7-8; maybe TRBD1 (5 bases). Germline assignment: CDR1 SGHVS and CDR2 FQNEAQ. The ends were cut back, 7 bases at V and 5 bases at J, with 9 bases in the middle. This CDR3 has 12 residues. The CDR3 sequence: CASTTGYQPQHF. In DNA, the CDR3 is TGTGCCAGCACCACAGGATATCAGCCCCAGCATTTT.

The chain recombines TRBV27 with TRBJ1-1; no firm D call. The CDR3 is made up of 13 amino acids. V was trimmed by 6 bases and J by 8 bases, leaving 16 bases between them. Germline V gene data show CDR1 as MNHEY and CDR2 as SMNVEV (reference sequence). The CDR3 DNA reads as TGTGCCAGCAGATCAAATGGGCTGACCGAAGCTTTCTTT. It yields the protein CASRSNGLTEAFF.

The CDR3 bases are TGTGCCAGCAGCTTAGCGCTTACATCCACTGAAGCTTTCTTT. This encodes CASSLALTSTEAFF. The chain uses TRBV7-9 and TRBJ1-1; D ambiguous. Between the trimmed V and J ends, which lost 0 bases and 4 bases, there was a span of 9 bases. Germline loops: CDR1 SEHNR, CDR2 FQNEAQ (reference sequence). The CDR3 has 14 residues.

The V call is TRBV5-1, the J call TRBJ2-2; 8 nucleotides line up with TRBD1. This CDR3 spans 15 amino acids. V lost 6 bases and J lost 4; bases outside the gene matches: 8. From germline, CDR1 is SGHRS and CDR2 YFSETQ. The DNA for the CDR3 is TGCGCCAGCACCACCGGGACAGGTACCACCGGGGAGCTGTTTTTT. It yields the protein CASTTGTGTTGELFF.

The chain recombines TRBV6-7 with TRBJ2-7, with 7 positions matching TRBD2. TRBV6-7 is known as an ORF, though its function is uncertain. Trimming at V came to 2 bases and at J to 1 base, leaving 20 bases not matched to a gene. This CDR3 comprises 20 residues. The CDR3 sequence: CASSYLRPQPRAGESYEQYV. The DNA for the CDR3 is TGTGCCAGCAGTTACCTTAGGCCCCAACCAAGGGCGGGAGAGTCCTACGAGCAGTACGTC.

The chain links TRBV3-1 (or the pseudogene TRBV3-2) to TRBJ1-2, with D perhaps matching TRBD1 (5 bases). Germline V gives CDR1 LGHDT, CDR2 YNNKEL (reference sequence). V gave up 1 base and J gave up 5 bases, with 20 bases separating them. The CDR3 is made up of 17 amino acids. As DNA, the CDR3 is TGTGCCAGCAGCCAAGCCGGGACTCATTGTTTAAGGTATGGCTACACCTTC. This codes for CASSQAGTHCLRYGYTF.

The genes are TRBV9 and TRBJ1-2; 8 bases are a match to TRBD1. V shed 0 bases and J 5 bases; nucleotides not matched to a gene: 3. CDR1 and CDR2 (germline): SGDLS, YYNGEE. The CDR3 is 14 amino acids. The CDR3 is CASSVDGQGYGYTF. The DNA for the CDR3 is TGTGCCAGCAGCGTAGATGGACAGGGTTATGGCTACACCTTC.

The J gene is TRBJ1-4, the V gene TRBV24-1, with D unclear. Germline lookup yields CDR1 KGHDR and CDR2 SFDVKD. Trimming took 2 bases from V and 7 from J, leaving 13 bases between them. The CDR3 runs 15 residues. The CDR3 DNA sequence: TGTGCCACCAGTGATTCCCTAGGGAGTGGTGAAAAACTGTTTTTT. This sequence encodes CATSDSLGSGEKLFF.

V and J are TRBV7-8 and TRBJ1-1, with 10 bases fitting TRBD1. CDR1 SGHVS and CDR2 FQNEAQ come from the germline V gene. The CDR3 runs to 15 residues. After removal of 5 bases from V and 6 bases from J, the junction contained 9 bases not matched to a gene. The CDR3 here is CASSVQGQGQAEAFF. The CDR3 DNA reads TGTGCCAGCAGCGTACAGGGACAGGGGCAGGCTGAAGCTTTCTTT.

The chain carries TRBV6-5 and TRBJ2-7; the match to TRBD1 covers 7 bases. The V gene end was trimmed by 6 bases and the J gene end by 0 bases; junction bases not matched to a gene: 8. The CDR3 covers 15 residues. CDR1 and CDR2 from the germline V gene are MNHEY and SVGAGI. This CDR3 is CASRQTGTASYEQYF. CDR3 DNA sequence: TGTGCCAGCAGACAGACCGGGACAGCCTCCTACGAGCAGTACTTC.

This chain links TRBV19 with TRBJ1-5, with 9 bases lining up with TRBD1. The CDR3 runs to 14 residues. The V and J ends lost 6 bases and 2 bases, in that order; junction bases with no gene match: 2. The germline gives CDR1 LNHDA, CDR2 SQIVND (reference sequence). CDR3 in amino acids: CASSWTGGNQPQHF. In DNA, the CDR3 is TGTGCCAGTAGCTGGACAGGGGGCAATCAGCCCCAGCATTTT.

CDR3 sequence reads: CASSLPASGRNEQFF. The CDR3 DNA is TGTGCCAGCAGCCTCCCTGCTAGCGGGAGAAACGAGCAGTTCTTC. The chain employs TRBV11-3 and TRBJ2-1; 10 bases match TRBD2. In germline, CDR1 is SGHNT, CDR2 YENEEA. This CDR3 spans 15 amino acids. The V segment lost 5 bases and the J segment 10 bases; nucleotides outside the gene matches: 11.

Comments on this clone: The sample contains more than one DNA sequence encoding this CDR3. V is TRBV12-3 or TRBV12-4 and J is TRBJ1-5, with D possibly TRBD1 on 5 matching bases. The CDR3 runs 13 residues. Trimming stripped 5 bases from V and 7 bases from J, with 12 bases between. CDR3 protein: CASSLGGGQPQHF. The CDR3 region has the DNA TGTGCCAGCAGTCTTGGGGGGGGGCAGCCCCAGCATTTT.

This sequence joins TRBV27 and TRBJ1-1; D remains unclear. CDR3 length: 14 residues. Germline V gene sequence: CDR1 MNHEY, CDR2 SMNVEV (reference sequence). V lost 5 bases and J lost 2, with 12 bases in between. The CDR3 nucleotides are TGTGCCAGCAGTCCTCGGACGGGAAACACTGAAGCTTTCTTT. This translates into CASSPRTGNTEAFF.